What follows is one T cell receptor beta chain and its context. Its antigen is undetermined. Germline loops: CDR1 SGHRS, CDR2 YFSETQ. The ends lost 3 bases at V and 6 bases at J; junction bases unmatched: 9. The CDR3 has 15 residues. Amplification used 60 Vbeta primers and 13 Jbeta primers. Generated by immunoSEQ multiplex PCR, the TCRdb table keeps only in-frame clones and is missing some. The sample yields 110,000 to 150,000 clones, 80% to 85% seen once. The entry originates in a study of cytomegalovirus exposure and HLA in healthy donors. The wider study: Sequencing of 150 million to 200 million T cells in an earlier analysis found approximately 120 million unique TCR beta sequences. Early released data had about 80 million unique TCRs, all coming from HLA-typed donors.

Broader study findings: In a later analysis, at a false discovery rate of 0.05, 15,000 to 20,000 TCR beta sequences were associated with HLA alleles. It was only CMV serostatus that was available as immune exposure information.

The sequence was collected from a boy aged 2 to 10 in good health and CMV-seronegative. The sequencing sample was made of PBMCs. The V call is TRBV5-1, the J call TRBJ1-1, with 9 bases that match TRBD1. The CDR3, as DNA: TGCGCCAGCAGCTCGGGACAGGGAATAATCCCTGAAGCTTTCTTT. Amino acids: CASSSGQGIIPEAFF.